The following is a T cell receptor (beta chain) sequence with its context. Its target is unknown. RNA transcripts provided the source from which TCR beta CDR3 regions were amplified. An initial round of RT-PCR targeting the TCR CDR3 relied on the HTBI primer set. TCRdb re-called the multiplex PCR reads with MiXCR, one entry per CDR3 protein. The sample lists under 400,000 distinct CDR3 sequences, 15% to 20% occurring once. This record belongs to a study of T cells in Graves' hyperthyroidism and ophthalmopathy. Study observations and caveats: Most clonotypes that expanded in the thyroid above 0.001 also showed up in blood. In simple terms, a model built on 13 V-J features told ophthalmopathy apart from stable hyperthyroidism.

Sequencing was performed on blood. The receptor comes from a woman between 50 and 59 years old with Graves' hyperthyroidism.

CDR3 in amino acids: CASSLRSGTGNTEAFF. CDR3 bases: TGTGCCAGCAGTTTACGATCCGGGACAGGGAACACTGAAGCTTTCTTT. The J gene is TRBJ1-1, the V gene TRBV27, with 8 bases identical to TRBD1. V lost 2 bases to trimming and J lost 1 base; unmatched junction nucleotides: 6. The germline gives CDR1 MNHEY, CDR2 SMNVEV (reference sequence). The CDR3 is 16 amino acids.